The 15 T cell receptor beta chains below all came from one sample that was sequenced in a study of CD8 T cells in ankylosing spondylitis (dated by TCRdb to about 2017). The study at large found these results: A TCR beta motif made up of several highly homologous amino acid variants appeared to be characteristic of blood from ankylosing spondylitis patients.

Antigens of these TCRs are unknown. To prepare the library, 5' RACE was applied. The listed sequencing device is Illumina HiSeq 2500. TCRdb reworked the public reads: Q25 trimming with fastp, MiXCR clone assembly, productive beta chains retained. Entries that share a CDR3 protein sequence are merged under the most common genes and DNA. The sample data list a few hundred thousand distinct CDR3 sequences, and 18% of these were observed just once. More than 40% of the sample is taken by the ten largest. Sequencing input: blood, either unsorted or a sorted T cell fraction (not recorded which). These receptors all stem from a male donor with ankylosing spondylitis.

There are a few counts of this clonotype. V usage is TRBV20-1 and J usage is TRBJ2-2; TRBD2 might be the D (7 bases). V lost 0 bases to trimming and J lost 2 bases, with 19 bases between them. The CDR3 is 18 residues long. The germline V gene has CDR1 DFQATT and CDR2 SNEGSKA (reference sequence). As DNA, the CDR3 is TGCAGTGCTAGAGATCTAAGGGGGGGACCCAAAAACACCGGGGAGCTGTTTTTT. This translates into CSARDLRGGPKNTGELFF.

This clonotype appeared a few times. The chain is built from TRBV5-6 and TRBJ2-1; maybe TRBD1 (6 bases). The V end lost 6 bases, the J end lost 0 bases, and 13 bases lay between the germline ends. The germline V gene encodes CDR1 SGHDT and CDR2 YYEEEE. CDR3 length equals 15 residues. The CDR3 protein is CASITGTNSYNEQFF. The CDR3 nucleotides read TGTGCCAGCATTACCGGGACAAACTCCTACAATGAGCAGTTCTTC.

This chain uses TRBV7-6 with TRBJ2-6, with 7 nucleotides matching TRBD1. The CDR3 is 18 residues long. Germline lookup yields CDR1 SGHVS and CDR2 FNYEAQ. The ends lost 4 bases at V and 2 bases at J; junction bases unmatched: 11. The CDR3 protein is CASSSNPGGSPGANVLTF. DNA of the CDR3: TGTGCCAGCAGCTCCAACCCAGGGGGATCCCCTGGGGCCAACGTCCTGACTTTC.

The chain links TRBV23-1 to TRBJ1-2, with D unclear. TRBV23-1 is recorded as an ORF, its role being uncertain. The V end was cut by 8 bases, the J end by 6 bases, with 7 bases between. The CDR3 is made up of 10 amino acids. DNA of the CDR3: TGCGCCAGCTCCGGGGATGGCTACACCTTC. Its protein is CASSGDGYTF.

The chain is built from TRBV7-2 and TRBJ2-7, with D hard to call. This CDR3 region has 15 residues. Germline V gives CDR1 SGHTA, CDR2 FQGNSA. Trimming stripped 1 base from V and 5 bases from J, with 15 bases between. The CDR3 reads CASSLESFGINEQYF. CDR3 nucleotide sequence: TGTGCCAGCAGCTTAGAGAGTTTCGGTATCAACGAGCAGTACTTC.

This clonotype appeared a few times. The rearrangement joins TRBV6-4 to TRBJ2-2; D remains ambiguous. The V gene lost 0 bases and the J gene lost 1 base, with 6 bases spanning the gap. CDR3 length equals 15 residues. Looked up from germline, CDR1 is MRHNA and CDR2 is SNTAGT. The DNA of the CDR3 is TGTGCCAGCAGTGACTCGCCCGAGAACACCGGGGAGCTGTTTTTT. Translation gives CASSDSPENTGELFF.

The genes are TRBV29-1 and TRBJ2-2; 8 positions match TRBD1. CDR3 length: 16 residues. The V segment lost 2 bases and the J segment 1 base; nucleotides outside the gene matches: 6. The germline CDR1 and CDR2 sequences are SQVTM and ANQGSEA. The CDR3 reads CSVEMRGTGNTGELFF. CDR3 sequence (DNA): TGCAGCGTTGAAATGAGGGGGACAGGGAACACCGGGGAGCTGTTTTTT.

There are a few counts of this clonotype. The chain joins TRBV5-1 to TRBJ2-2; unclear D gene. Germline CDR1 reads SGHRS; CDR2 reads YFSETQ. The V and J ends lost 4 bases and 4 bases respectively, with 14 bases between them. The CDR3 contains 15 residues. Here the CDR3 reads CASSPSSMTTGELFF. As DNA, the CDR3 is TGCGCCAGCAGCCCCTCTTCGATGACCACCGGGGAGCTGTTTTTT.

Only a few counts were recorded for this clonotype. The J gene is TRBJ1-2, the V gene TRBV10-3; weak D call: TRBD1 (5 bases). From germline, CDR1 is ENHRY and CDR2 SYGVKD. V was cut by 4 bases and J by 0 bases, with 9 bases left in between. The CDR3 covers 14 residues. The CDR3 is CAISVGGSNYGYTF. CDR3 DNA: TGTGCCATCAGTGTCGGGGGATCTAACTATGGCTACACCTTC.

This sequence joins TRBV9 and TRBJ1-1; no clear D gene. Germline assignment: CDR1 SGDLS and CDR2 YYNGEE. V gave up 4 bases and J gave up 1 base, with 8 bases separating them. The length of the CDR3 is 13 residues. The CDR3 is CASSPATNTEAFF. In DNA, the CDR3 is TGTGCCAGCAGCCCCGCCACGAACACTGAAGCTTTCTTT.

The rearrangement links TRBV12-5 to TRBJ1-3, with D hard to call. The CDR3 is 13 residues long. V was shortened by 3 bases and J by 4 bases, with 7 bases between the two germline ends. CDR1 and CDR2 (germline): LGHNT, FRNRAP. This CDR3 reads CASGFIGGNTIYF. CDR3 DNA sequence: TGTGCTAGTGGTTTTATAGGAGGAAACACCATATATTTT.

The chain links TRBV9 to TRBJ1-5, with TRBD1 identical over 8 bases. Germline loops: CDR1 SGDLS, CDR2 YYNGEE. CDR3 size: 14 residues. The trim removed 3 bases at V and 5 bases at J, leaving 4 bases unmatched. DNA of the CDR3: TGTGCCAGCAGCGCCGGGACAGGAGATCAGCCCCAGCATTTT. Residues: CASSAGTGDQPQHF.

The chain uses TRBV21-1 and TRBJ2-1; TRBD2 reflects the table's D call only, with no check against the DNA. TRBV21-1 is given as a pseudogene. This CDR3 comprises 19 residues. CDR3 sequence reads: CASNRRGSGGTVSYNEQFF. CDR3 nucleotide sequence: TGTGCCAGCAACCGCAGGGGTAGCGGGGGGACCGTATCCTACAATGAGCAGTTCTTC.

This clonotype has just a few counts. The V call is TRBV12-3 or TRBV12-4, the J call TRBJ2-7; D gene unclear. This CDR3 is 13 amino acids long. Deletions cut 6 bases from V and 2 bases from J, with 11 bases between. The chain's CDR3 is CASSPSFPYEQYF. The CDR3 DNA follows: TGTGCCAGCAGCCCTTCCTTTCCCTACGAGCAGTACTTC.

The chain employs TRBV5-6 and TRBJ1-1; 9 bases line up with TRBD1. V lost 4 bases and J lost 1; bases outside the gene matches: 2. Germline lookup yields CDR1 SGHDT and CDR2 YYEEEE. CDR3 length: 14 amino acids. The CDR3 here is CASSGTGRNTEAFF. The CDR3 DNA reads as TGTGCCAGCAGCGGGACAGGGAGGAACACTGAAGCTTTCTTT.